This TCR beta chain came from a study of T cell repertoires in cytomegalovirus infection. Study-wide findings and caveats: Identification of carriers of CMV plus the relevant HLA was performed using cumulative public TCR beta family frequency.

Concerning this clonotype: What it binds is not known.

CDR1 MGHRA and CDR2 YSYEKL come from the germline V gene. The CDR3 is made up of 18 amino acids. Trimming cost V 1 base and J 2 bases, with 18 bases left between them. Via MiXCR, TCRdb re-called the reads, giving one row per CDR3 protein. Of roughly 500,000 distinct CDR3 sequences in the sample, 30% to 40% were seen once. This rearrangement joins TRBV4-1 to TRBJ2-4; perhaps TRBD2 as D (7 bases). The source material was cultured PBMCs, sampled from culture after CMV antigen stimulation. The TCR originated in a human donor in good health (CMV status not recorded). Some clones in this sample may be carry-over from other donors' samples. This chain's CDR3 is CASSQGGARGGSKNIQYF. CDR3 in DNA: TGCGCCAGCAGCCAAGGAGGGGCCAGGGGAGGGTCCAAAAACATTCAGTACTTC.